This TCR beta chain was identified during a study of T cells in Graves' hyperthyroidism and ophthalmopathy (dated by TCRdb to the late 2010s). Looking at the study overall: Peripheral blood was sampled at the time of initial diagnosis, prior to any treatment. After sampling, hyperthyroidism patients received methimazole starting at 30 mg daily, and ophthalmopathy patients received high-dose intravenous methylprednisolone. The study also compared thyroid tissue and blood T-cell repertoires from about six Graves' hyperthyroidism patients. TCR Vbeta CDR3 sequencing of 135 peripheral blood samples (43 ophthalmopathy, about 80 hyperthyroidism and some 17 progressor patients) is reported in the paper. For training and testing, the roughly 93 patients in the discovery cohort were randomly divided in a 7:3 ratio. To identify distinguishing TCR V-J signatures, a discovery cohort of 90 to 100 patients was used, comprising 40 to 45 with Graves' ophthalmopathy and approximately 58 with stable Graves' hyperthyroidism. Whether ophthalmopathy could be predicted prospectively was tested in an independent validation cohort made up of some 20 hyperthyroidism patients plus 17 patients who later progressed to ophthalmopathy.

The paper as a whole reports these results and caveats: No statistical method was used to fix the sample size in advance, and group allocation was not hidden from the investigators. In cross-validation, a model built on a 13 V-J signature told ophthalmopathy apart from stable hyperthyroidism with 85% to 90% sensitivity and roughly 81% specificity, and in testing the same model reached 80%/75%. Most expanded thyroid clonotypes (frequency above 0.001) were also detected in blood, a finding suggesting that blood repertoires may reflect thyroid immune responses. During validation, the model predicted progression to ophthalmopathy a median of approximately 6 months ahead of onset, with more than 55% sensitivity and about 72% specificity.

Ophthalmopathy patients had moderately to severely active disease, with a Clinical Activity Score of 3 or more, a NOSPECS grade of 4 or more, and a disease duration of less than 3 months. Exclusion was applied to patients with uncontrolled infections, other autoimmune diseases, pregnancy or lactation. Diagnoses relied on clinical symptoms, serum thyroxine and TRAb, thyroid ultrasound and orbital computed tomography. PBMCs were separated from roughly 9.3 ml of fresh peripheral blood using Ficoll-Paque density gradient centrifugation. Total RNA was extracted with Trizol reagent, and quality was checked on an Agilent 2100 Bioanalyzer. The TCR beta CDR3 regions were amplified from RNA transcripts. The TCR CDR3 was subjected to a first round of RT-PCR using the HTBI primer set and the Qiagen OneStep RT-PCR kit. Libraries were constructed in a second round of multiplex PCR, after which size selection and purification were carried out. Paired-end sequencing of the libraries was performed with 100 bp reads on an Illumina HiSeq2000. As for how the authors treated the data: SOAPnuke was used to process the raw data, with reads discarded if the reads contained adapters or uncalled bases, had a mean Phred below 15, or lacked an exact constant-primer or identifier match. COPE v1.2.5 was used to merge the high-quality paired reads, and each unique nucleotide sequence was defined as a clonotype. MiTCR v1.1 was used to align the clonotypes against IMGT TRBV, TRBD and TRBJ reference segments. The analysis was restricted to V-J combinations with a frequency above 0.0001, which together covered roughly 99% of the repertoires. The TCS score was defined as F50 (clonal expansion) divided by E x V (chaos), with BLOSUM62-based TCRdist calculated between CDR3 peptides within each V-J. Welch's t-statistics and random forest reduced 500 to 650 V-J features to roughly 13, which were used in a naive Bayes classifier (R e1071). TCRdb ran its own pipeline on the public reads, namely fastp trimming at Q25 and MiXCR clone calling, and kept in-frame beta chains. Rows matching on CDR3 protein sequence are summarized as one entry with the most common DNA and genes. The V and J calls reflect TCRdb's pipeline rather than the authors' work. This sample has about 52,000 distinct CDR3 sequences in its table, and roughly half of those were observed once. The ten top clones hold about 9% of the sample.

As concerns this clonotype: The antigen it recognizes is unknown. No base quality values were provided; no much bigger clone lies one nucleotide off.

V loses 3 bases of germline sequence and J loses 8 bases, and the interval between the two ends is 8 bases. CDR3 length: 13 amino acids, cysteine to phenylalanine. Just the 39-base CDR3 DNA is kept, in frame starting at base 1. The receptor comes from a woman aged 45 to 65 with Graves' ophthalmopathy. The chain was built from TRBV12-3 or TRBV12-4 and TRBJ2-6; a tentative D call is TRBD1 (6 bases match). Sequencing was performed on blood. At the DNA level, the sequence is TGTGCCAGCAGTTTGTGGGGGCCCAACGTCCTGACTTTC. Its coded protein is CASSLWGPNVLTF.